This passage covers 24 T cell receptor beta chains from one sample sequenced in a study of blood T cell repertoires in COVID-19. Clones were read by immunoSEQ multiplex PCR, and TCRdb kept only the in-frame ones, dropping some. The sample yields around 300,000 clones, 75% to 90% seen once. The source material was PBMCs or T cells enriched from blood (not recorded which). The receptors come from a man younger than 40 who had recovered from COVID-19.

This chain connects TRBV7-9 to TRBJ2-1, with D possibly TRBD2 on 5 matching bases. The germline V gene encodes CDR1 SEHNR and CDR2 FQNEAQ (reference sequence). The CDR3 is 12 residues long. Trimming took 3 bases from V and 6 from J, leaving 6 bases between them. CDR3 nucleotide sequence: TGTGCCAGCAGCTTCGGGGTCAATGAGCAGTTCTTC. Encoded protein: CASSFGVNEQFF.

The V call is TRBV4-1, the J call TRBJ1-5; 8 bases are shared with TRBD1. CDR1 and CDR2 (germline): MGHRA, YSYEKL. The CDR3 is 18 amino acids. J was trimmed by 2 bases and V by 0 bases; bases with no gene match: 9. The CDR3 loop is CASSQDEQGAMGNQPQHF. As DNA, the CDR3 is TGCGCCAGCAGCCAAGATGAGCAGGGGGCAATGGGCAATCAGCCCCAGCATTTT.

J is TRBJ2-3 and V is TRBV28; 11 bases align to TRBD2. This CDR3 is built from 15 residues. In germline, CDR1 is MDHEN, CDR2 SYDVKM. Trimming removed 3 bases from V and 10 bases from J; junction bases left unmatched: 9. As DNA, the CDR3 is TGTGCCAGCAGTTTTGCTAGCGGGGGGTCCCCGTCGCAGTATTTT. Amino acid sequence: CASSFASGGSPSQYF. The full variable domain, completed using reference TRBV28 and TRBJ2-3, is DVKVTQSSRYLVKRTGEKVFLECVQDMDHENMFWYRQDPGLGLRLIYFSYDVKMKEKGDIPEGYSVSREKKERFSLILESASTNQTSMYLCASSFASGGSPSQYFGPGTRLTVL.

The V gene is TRBV3-1 (or the pseudogene TRBV3-2), the J gene TRBJ2-3; a possible D gene is TRBD2 (5 bases). CDR1 is LGHDT and CDR2 is YNNKEL in the germline V gene (reference sequence). The CDR3 contains 11 residues. The V end lost 6 bases, the J end lost 5 bases, and 6 bases lay between the germline ends. CDR3 in amino acids: CASRGGDTQYF. In DNA form, the CDR3 reads TGTGCCAGCAGAGGAGGAGATACGCAGTATTTT.

The chain is built from TRBV6-5 and TRBJ2-7; TRBD1 matches 7 bases. The CDR3 contains 15 residues. The V gene end was trimmed by 6 bases and the J gene end by 0 bases; junction bases not matched to a gene: 8. Germline V gene sequence: CDR1 MNHEY, CDR2 SVGAGI. CDR3 DNA sequence: TGTGCCAGCAGCCTAGGACAGGCCACCTCCTACGAGCAGTACTTC. Translating gives CASSLGQATSYEQYF.

The chain employs TRBV28 and TRBJ2-7; 7 bases align to TRBD1. After removal of 10 bases from V and 0 bases from J, the junction contained 6 bases not matched to a gene. The CDR3 loop spans 13 amino acids. The germline V gene has CDR1 MDHEN and CDR2 SYDVKM. The CDR3 region is CATYRGDSYEQYF. The CDR3 DNA reads as TGTGCCACCTACAGGGGCGACTCCTACGAGCAGTACTTC.

The chain joins TRBV5-1 to TRBJ1-4; possible D gene TRBD1, 6 bases. The germline V gene has CDR1 SGHRS and CDR2 YFSETQ. The CDR3 covers 14 residues. V was trimmed by 4 bases and J by 0 bases, leaving 7 bases between them. Written as DNA, the CDR3 is TGCGCCAGCAGCCAGGGGACAACTAATGAAAAACTGTTTTTT. Its translation: CASSQGTTNEKLFF.

DNA for the CDR3: TGTGCCAGCAGCAAGGAGGACAGGGGTCATCAGCCCCAGCATTTT. It specifies CASSKEDRGHQPQHF. This chain connects TRBV21-1 to TRBJ1-5; the table's TRBD1 call for D was not verified on the DNA. TRBV21-1 is a pseudogene. The CDR3 runs to 15 residues.

The chain recombines TRBV19 with TRBJ1-5; D remains unclear. Trimming left V 7 bases short and J 10 bases short, with 29 bases between. CDR3 size: 17 residues. CDR1 LNHDA and CDR2 SQIVND come from the germline V gene (reference sequence). The DNA for the CDR3 is TGTGCCAGTACTTCCCTTAGAGGAGTCTTCGGTGGGAGTCCCCAGCATTTT. Its protein product is CASTSLRGVFGGSPQHF. The variable domain in full, completed from reference TRBV19 and TRBJ1-5, reads DGGITQSPKYLFRKEGQNVTLSCEQNLNHDAMYWYRQDPGQGLRLIYYSQIVNDFQKGDIAEGYSVSREKKESFPLTVTSAQKNPTAFYLCASTSLRGVFGGSPQHFGDGTRLSIL.

The CDR3 DNA follows: TGTGCCAGCTCACCACCTCCCGGTGACAGGGTACACTCTGGGGCCAACGTCCTGACTTTC. It specifies CASSPPPGDRVHSGANVLTF. The rearrangement joins TRBV18 to TRBJ2-6; 7 bases line up with TRBD1. This CDR3 contains 20 residues. The V and J ends lost 0 bases and 0 bases, in that order; junction bases with no gene match: 11. The germline gives CDR1 KGHSH, CDR2 LQKENI.

This sequence joins TRBV10-3 and TRBJ2-7; 10 nucleotides agree with TRBD1. This CDR3 is 15 amino acids long. Per germline, CDR1 ENHRY and CDR2 SYGVKD. V was clipped by 4 bases and J by 1 base; unmatched bases: 4. CDR3 in amino acids: CAISAGTGDSYEQYF. Here the CDR3 DNA reads TGTGCCATCAGTGCGGGGACAGGGGATTCCTACGAGCAGTACTTC.

This clone showed up just a few times. The rearrangement uses TRBV27 and TRBJ2-1; perhaps TRBD2 as D (6 bases). Germline values: CDR1 MNHEY, CDR2 SMNVEV (reference sequence). The V end was cut by 4 bases, the J end by 1 base, with 11 bases between. The CDR3 length is 15 residues. The CDR3 DNA reads TGTGCCAGCAGTTCTGGGGGGAAATCCTACAATGAGCAGTTCTTC. This codes for CASSSGGKSYNEQFF.

This clone was recorded only once. The genes are TRBV27 and TRBJ1-1, with TRBD1 matching over 10 bases. Germline CDR1 reads MNHEY; CDR2 reads SMNVEV (reference sequence). The CDR3 extends over 15 amino acids. V lost 0 bases to trimming and J lost 4 bases; unmatched junction nucleotides: 2. CDR3 nucleotides: TGTGCCAGCAGTTTATCGGACAGGGGGATCACTGAAGCTTTCTTT. This encodes CASSLSDRGITEAFF.

The V and J genes are TRBV15 and TRBJ2-3, with D maybe TRBD2 (6 bases). Trimming removed 5 bases at V and 6 bases at J, with 9 bases between. CDR3 length: 12 amino acids. Per the germline V gene, CDR1 is LNHNV and CDR2 is YYDKDF (reference sequence). The CDR3 loop reads CATSPEGDTQYF. CDR3 nucleotide sequence: TGTGCCACCAGCCCGGAGGGGGATACGCAGTATTTT.

This clone was seen a handful of times. The V and J genes are TRBV5-1 and TRBJ2-5; D gene unclear. The CDR3 totals 14 residues. Germline CDR1 is SGHRS and CDR2 is YFSETQ. V lost 4 bases to trimming and J lost 4 bases, with 14 bases between them. The CDR3 DNA follows: TGCGCCAGCAGCCCCCGAGGCGGCGGAGAGACCCAGTACTTC. Translating gives CASSPRGGGETQYF.

Only one count was recorded for this clone. V usage is TRBV7-9 and J usage is TRBJ1-4; 8 nucleotides line up with TRBD1. CDR3 length equals 15 residues. Germline-derived CDR1 and CDR2 are SEHNR and FQNEAQ (reference sequence). V shed 5 bases and J 7 bases; nucleotides not matched to a gene: 9. CDR3 amino acids: CASSAPRGHGEKLFF. CDR3 DNA: TGTGCCAGCAGCGCCCCCAGGGGGCACGGTGAAAAACTGTTTTTT. The full variable domain, its missing parts supplied by reference TRBV7-9 and TRBJ1-4, is DTGVSQNPRHKITKRGQNVTFRCDPISEHNRLYWYRQTLGQGPEFLTYFQNEAQLEKSRLLSDRFSAERPKGSFSTLEIQRTEQGDSAMYLCASSAPRGHGEKLFFGSGTQLSVL.

V gene TRBV10-1 combines with J gene TRBJ1-6; D gene unclear. CDR1 is WNHNN and CDR2 is SYGVQD in the germline V gene (reference sequence). CDR3 length: 13 residues. With 8 bases removed from V and 7 bases from J, the gap between germline ends came to 12 bases. The CDR3 spells CASARELNSPLHF. The CDR3 DNA sequence: TGCGCCAGCGCCCGGGAGCTGAATTCACCCCTCCACTTT.

This sequence joins TRBV19 and TRBJ1-4; 10 bases align to TRBD1. The germline gives CDR1 LNHDA, CDR2 SQIVND (reference sequence). V lost 6 bases, J lost 6 bases, and 4 bases stayed unmatched. The CDR3 is 14 residues long. The CDR3 sequence: CASRRQGAHEKLFF. The CDR3 bases are TGTGCCAGTAGGAGACAGGGGGCACATGAAAAACTGTTTTTT.

The J gene is TRBJ2-1, the V gene TRBV28; 11 nucleotides align to TRBD2. The CDR3 runs to 18 residues. Trimming at V came to 6 bases and at J to 1 base, leaving 11 bases not matched to a gene. Germline CDR1 reads MDHEN; CDR2 reads SYDVKM. The CDR3 is CASSSPILAGESYNEQFF. CDR3 in DNA: TGTGCCAGCAGCTCCCCGATACTAGCGGGGGAGTCCTACAATGAGCAGTTCTTC.

The rearrangement joins TRBV28 to TRBJ2-7; TRBD1 might be the D (6 bases). The CDR3 consists of 15 residues. Germline CDR1 and CDR2: MDHEN and SYDVKM. V was clipped by 6 bases and J by 0 bases, with 15 bases between them. In DNA, the CDR3 is TGTGCCAGCAGGAGTATAGAGGGGGACTCCTACGAGCAGTACTTC. As protein: CASRSIEGDSYEQYF.

The chain links TRBV5-4 to TRBJ1-4, with D perhaps matching TRBD1 (6 bases). CDR1 and CDR2 (germline): SGHNT, YYREEE (reference sequence). V lost 3 bases, J lost 6 bases, and 18 bases lay in between. The CDR3 runs 16 residues. CDR3 sequence: CASSSHPGQRHEKLFF. The CDR3 DNA sequence: TGTGCCAGCAGCTCACATCCCGGACAGAGGCATGAAAAACTGTTTTTT.

The chain uses TRBV10-3 and TRBJ2-7; TRBD1 might be the D (6 bases). V gave up 3 bases and J gave up 5 bases, with 8 bases separating them. This CDR3 region has 12 residues. Per germline, CDR1 ENHRY and CDR2 SYGVKD. The CDR3 DNA is TGTGCCATCAGTGAAAACAGGGACGAGCAGTACTTC. Protein: CAISENRDEQYF.

The J gene is TRBJ2-1, the V gene TRBV9; D is undetermined. The CDR3 has 15 residues. Germline V gene lookup returns CDR1 SGDLS and CDR2 YYNGEE. The V and J ends lost 0 bases and 5 bases respectively, with 12 bases between them. The CDR3 here is CASSVGREVHNEQFF. CDR3 bases: TGTGCCAGCAGCGTAGGTAGAGAAGTACACAATGAGCAGTTCTTC.

V usage is TRBV3-1 (or the pseudogene TRBV3-2) and J usage is TRBJ1-5; 7 positions agree with TRBD1. This CDR3 is built from 15 residues. The germline V gene has CDR1 LGHDT and CDR2 YNNKEL (reference sequence). Trimming removed 1 base from V and 5 bases from J; junction bases left unmatched: 5. The CDR3 DNA reads as TGTGCCAGCAGCCAAGGACAGGGAAGTTATCAGCCCCAGCATTTT. Protein sequence: CASSQGQGSYQPQHF.